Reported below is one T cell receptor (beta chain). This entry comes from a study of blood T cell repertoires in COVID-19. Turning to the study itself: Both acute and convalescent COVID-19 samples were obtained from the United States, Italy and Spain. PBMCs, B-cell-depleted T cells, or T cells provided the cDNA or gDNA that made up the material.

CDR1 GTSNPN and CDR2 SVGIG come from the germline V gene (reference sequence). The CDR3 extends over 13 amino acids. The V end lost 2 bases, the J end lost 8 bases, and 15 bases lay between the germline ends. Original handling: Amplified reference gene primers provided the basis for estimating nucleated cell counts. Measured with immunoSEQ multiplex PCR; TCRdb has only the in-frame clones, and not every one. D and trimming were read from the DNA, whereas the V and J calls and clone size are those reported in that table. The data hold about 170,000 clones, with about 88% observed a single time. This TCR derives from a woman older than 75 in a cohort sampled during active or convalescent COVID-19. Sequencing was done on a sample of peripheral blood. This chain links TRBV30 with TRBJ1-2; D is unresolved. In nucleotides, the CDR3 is TGTGCCTGGAGTATCACAGAGAGAAACGGCTACACCTTC. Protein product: CAWSITERNGYTF.